Listed below are T cell receptor beta chains from one sample, sequenced in a study of blood T cell repertoires in COVID-19. The protocol was immunoSEQ multiplex PCR, while the TCRdb copy is restricted to in-frame clones and leaves out a portion. Of around 140,000 clones in the sample, approximately 90% were seen once. The source material was PBMCs or T cells enriched from blood (not recorded which). The origin of the receptors is a man aged 50 or older who had recovered from COVID-19. Both conserved end residues are part of each CDR3. A D gene is named only where the DNA matches it firmly. Clone size is given for some rows only: seen once, a few or many times, or a class if the clone is expanded.

j_gene | abundance | v_gene | d_gene | CDR3aa | CDR3nt
TRBJ2-1 | NA | TRBV30 | NA | CAWRFPLVNEQFF | TGTGCCTGGAGGTTCCCCCTTGTGAATGAGCAGTTCTTC
TRBJ1-2 | NA | TRBV6-5 | TRBD1 | CASSYSSGGANYGYTF | TGTGCCAGCAGTTACTCGTCAGGGGGTGCAAACTATGGCTACACCTTC
TRBJ2-4 | NA | TRBV2 | TRBD2 | CASSEGGGGKNIQYF | TGTGCCAGCAGTGAAGGCGGGGGGGGCAAAAACATTCAGTACTTC
TRBJ1-5 | NA | TRBV7-2 | TRBD1 | CASSIGQGGPGNQPQHF | TGTGCCAGCAGCATAGGACAGGGTGGACCTGGCAATCAGCCCCAGCATTTT
TRBJ1-2 | NA | TRBV2 | NA | CASSEFVGAAYGYTF | TGTGCCAGCAGTGAATTCGTAGGGGCGGCCTATGGCTACACCTTC
TRBJ1-2 | NA | TRBV5-8 | NA | CASSLRRGYTF | TGTGCCAGCAGCCTCAGGAGGGGCTACACCTTC
TRBJ1-1 | NA | TRBV7-9 | TRBD1 | CASSQDRVKRNTEAFF | TGTGCCAGCAGCCAGGACAGGGTTAAGCGAAACACTGAAGCTTTCTTT
TRBJ2-1 | NA | TRBV30 | TRBD2 | CAWSWVAGGPYNEQFF | TGTGCCTGGAGTTGGGTAGCGGGAGGCCCCTACAATGAGCAGTTCTTC
TRBJ1-2 | NA | TRBV5-4 | NA | CASGGQDYGYTF | TGTGCCAGCGGGGGCCAGGATTATGGCTACACCTTC
TRBJ1-2 | NA | TRBV4-3 | NA | CASSQVWGTAYGYTF | TGCGCCAGCAGCCAAGTTTGGGGCACCGCATATGGCTACACCTTC
TRBJ2-7 | NA | TRBV27 | NA | CASSFIDIPYEQYF | TGTGCCAGCAGTTTCATCGACATACCCTACGAGCAGTACTTC
TRBJ1-4 | NA | TRBV28 | NA | CASSLPRKGVEKLFF | TGTGCCAGCAGCCTACCCCGGAAAGGGGTTGAAAAACTGTTTTTT
TRBJ2-1 | NA | TRBV7-9 | TRBD2 | CASSLGGTSGGGEQFF | TGTGCCAGCAGCTTAGGAGGGACTAGCGGGGGAGGGGAGCAGTTCTTC
TRBJ1-4 | NA | TRBV7-9 | NA | CASSSDWRGNEKLFF | TGTGCCAGCAGCTCCGACTGGAGGGGCAACGAAAAACTGTTTTTT
TRBJ1-2 | NA | TRBV28 | NA | CASSLRDNYGYTF | TGTGCCAGCAGCTTGCGGGACAACTATGGCTACACCTTC
TRBJ1-3 | NA | TRBV20-1 | NA | CSASPPGSYSGNTIYF | TGCAGTGCTAGTCCTCCGGGGTCGTACTCTGGAAACACCATATATTTT
TRBJ2-3 | NA | TRBV28 | TRBD1 | CASTPPETGKLNTQYF | TGTGCCAGCACCCCTCCCGAGACAGGGAAACTGAATACGCAGTATTTT
TRBJ2-1 | once | TRBV27 | NA | CASSPFMGVDEQFF | TGTGCCAGCAGTCCCTTTATGGGAGTGGATGAGCAGTTCTTC
TRBJ2-1 | NA | TRBV4-1 | TRBD1 | CASSQEGGTGTHLGNEQFF | TGCGCCAGCAGCCAAGAAGGGGGCACCGGGACACATTTAGGTAATGAGCAGTTCTTC
TRBJ1-5 | NA | TRBV6-6 | TRBD1 | CASSRYSGQSASQPQHF | TGTGCCAGCAGTCGATATTCGGGACAGTCAGCGAGTCAGCCCCAGCATTTT
TRBJ2-2 | NA | TRBV18 | TRBD1 | CASSVGQVDTGELFF | TGTGCCAGCTCTGTCGGACAGGTCGACACCGGGGAGCTGTTTTTT
TRBJ2-5 | NA | TRBV25-1 | NA | CASSEPDSQETQYF | TGTGCCAGCAGTGAACCGGACAGCCAAGAGACCCAGTACTTC
TRBJ1-1 | NA | TRBV18 | NA | CASSPSSIDPVDTEAFF | TGTGCCAGCTCACCTAGCTCCATAGACCCGGTGGACACTGAAGCTTTCTTT
TRBJ1-5 | NA | TRBV6-5 | TRBD1 | CASRAGGNYQPQHF | TGTGCCAGCAGGGCAGGGGGGAATTATCAGCCCCAGCATTTT
TRBJ1-3 | once | TRBV6-5 | NA | CASSYSGLHSGNTIYF | TGTGCCAGCAGTTACTCCGGACTTCACTCTGGAAACACCATATATTTT
TRBJ2-5 | NA | TRBV18 | NA | CASSPLRDWETQYF | TGTGCCAGCTCACCACTGCGGGATTGGGAGACCCAGTACTTC
TRBJ2-3 | NA | TRBV27 | NA | CASTRQSQGGDTQYF | TGTGCCAGCACCCGACAGAGCCAGGGGGGAGATACGCAGTATTTT
TRBJ1-1 | NA | TRBV5-1 | NA | CASSFGGGMNTEAFF | TGCGCCAGCAGCTTCGGGGGAGGGATGAACACTGAAGCTTTCTTT
TRBJ1-4 | NA | TRBV5-1 | NA | CASSAWTAATNEKLFF | TGCGCCAGCAGCGCATGGACAGCTGCAACTAATGAAAAACTGTTTTTT
TRBJ1-2 | NA | TRBV30 | NA | CAWSVLGGSEGYTF | TGTGCCTGGAGTGTCCTGGGAGGCTCGGAGGGCTACACCTTC
TRBJ2-2 | NA | TRBV3-1/TRBV3-2 | NA | CASSVRMNTGELFF | TGTGCCAGCAGCGTGCGAATGAACACCGGGGAGCTGTTTTTT
TRBJ1-1 | NA | TRBV7-9 | NA | CASTGSMNTEAFF | TGTGCCAGTACAGGGTCCATGAACACTGAAGCTTTCTTT
TRBJ2-7 | NA | TRBV7-8 | TRBD2 | CASSLAQGLAGLEQYF | TGTGCCAGCAGCTTAGCGCAGGGACTAGCGGGACTCGAGCAGTACTTC
TRBJ1-6 | NA | TRBV5-1 | TRBD1 | CASSWDREDSPLHF | TGCGCCAGCAGTTGGGACAGGGAAGATTCACCCCTCCACTTT
TRBJ1-2 | NA | TRBV12-3/TRBV12-4 | NA | CASSVNRDGYTF | TGTGCCAGCAGTGTTAACAGGGATGGCTACACCTTC
TRBJ2-5 | NA | TRBV18 | TRBD1 | CASSPKTGGIGETQYF | TGTGCCAGCTCACCCAAGACAGGGGGAATTGGGGAGACCCAGTACTTC
TRBJ2-7 | NA | TRBV7-9 | NA | CASSLGQGIPLEQYF | TGTGCCAGCAGCTTAGGGCAGGGAATCCCTCTCGAGCAGTACTTC
TRBJ1-2 | NA | TRBV7-2 | TRBD1 | CASSGQTGAYGYTF | TGTGCCAGCAGCGGGCAGACAGGGGCCTATGGCTACACCTTC
TRBJ2-1 | NA | TRBV5-1 | NA | CASSALLGANNEQFF | TGCGCCAGCAGCGCACTGCTGGGAGCAAACAATGAGCAGTTCTTC
TRBJ1-4 | NA | TRBV3-1/TRBV3-2 | NA | CASSQVAQGGEKLFF | TGTGCCAGCAGCCAAGTAGCCCAGGGTGGTGAAAAACTGTTTTTT
TRBJ1-3 | NA | TRBV9 | NA | CASSVQVTAGNTIYF | TGTGCCAGCAGCGTACAGGTGACAGCTGGAAACACCATATATTTT
TRBJ1-5 | NA | TRBV19 | TRBD1 | CASSIQVGTGTRQPQHF | TGTGCCAGTAGTATACAAGTAGGGACAGGGACTCGACAGCCCCAGCATTTT
TRBJ2-5 | NA | TRBV7-2 | TRBD1 | CASSAAGGRETQYF | TGTGCCAGCAGCGCGGCAGGGGGCCGCGAGACCCAGTACTTC
TRBJ1-2 | NA | TRBV18 | NA | CASSPDWNYGYTF | TGTGCCAGCTCACCCGACTGGAACTATGGCTACACCTTC
TRBJ1-3 | NA | TRBV28 | TRBD1 | CASSSTGANTIYF | TGTGCCAGCAGTTCGACAGGGGCAAACACCATATATTTT
TRBJ2-1 | NA | TRBV19 | NA | CASKETISYNEQFF | TGTGCCAGTAAAGAGACAATCTCCTACAATGAGCAGTTCTTC
TRBJ2-2 | NA | TRBV3-1/TRBV3-2 | NA | CASSQDRFFTGELFF | TGTGCCAGCAGCCAAGACAGGTTCTTCACCGGGGAGCTGTTTTTT
TRBJ1-1 | NA | TRBV7-2 | NA | CASSLESRTEAFF | TGTGCCAGCAGCTTAGAGAGCAGGACTGAAGCTTTCTTT
TRBJ2-7 | NA | TRBV25-1 | TRBD1 | CASNRGSYEQYF | TGTGCCAGCAACAGGGGGTCCTACGAGCAGTACTTC
TRBJ2-7 | NA | TRBV28 | TRBD1 | CASRPNPGQSSYEQYF | TGTGCCAGCAGGCCAAATCCGGGACAGAGCTCCTACGAGCAGTACTTC
TRBJ1-4 | NA | TRBV27 | NA | CASSLLGPGNEKLFF | TGTGCCAGCAGTTTATTAGGCCCAGGGAATGAAAAACTGTTTTTT